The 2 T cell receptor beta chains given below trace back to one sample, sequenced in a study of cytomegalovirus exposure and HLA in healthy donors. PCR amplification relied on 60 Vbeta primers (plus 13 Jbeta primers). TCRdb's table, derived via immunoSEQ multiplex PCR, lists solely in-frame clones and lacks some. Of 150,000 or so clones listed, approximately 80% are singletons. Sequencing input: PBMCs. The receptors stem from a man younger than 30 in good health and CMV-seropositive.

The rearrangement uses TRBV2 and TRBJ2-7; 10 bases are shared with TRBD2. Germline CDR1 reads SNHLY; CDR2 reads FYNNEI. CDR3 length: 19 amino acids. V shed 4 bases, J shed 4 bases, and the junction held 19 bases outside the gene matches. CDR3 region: CASSVREVEAGGPGYEQYF. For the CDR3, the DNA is TGTGCCAGCAGTGTAAGGGAGGTAGAAGCGGGAGGGCCTGGATACGAGCAGTACTTC.

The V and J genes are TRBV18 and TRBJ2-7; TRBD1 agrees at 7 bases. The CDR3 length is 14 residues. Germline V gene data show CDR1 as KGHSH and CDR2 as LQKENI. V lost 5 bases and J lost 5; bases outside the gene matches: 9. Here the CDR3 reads CASSSKQGFNEQYF. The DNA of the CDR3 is TGTGCCAGCTCATCAAAACAGGGGTTCAACGAGCAGTACTTC. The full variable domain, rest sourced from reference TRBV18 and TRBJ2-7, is NAGVMQNPRHLVRRRGQEARLRCSPMKGHSHVYWYRQLPEEGLKFMVYLQKENIIDESGMPKERFSAEFPKEGPSILRIQQVVRGDSAAYFCASSSKQGFNEQYFGPGTRLTVT.